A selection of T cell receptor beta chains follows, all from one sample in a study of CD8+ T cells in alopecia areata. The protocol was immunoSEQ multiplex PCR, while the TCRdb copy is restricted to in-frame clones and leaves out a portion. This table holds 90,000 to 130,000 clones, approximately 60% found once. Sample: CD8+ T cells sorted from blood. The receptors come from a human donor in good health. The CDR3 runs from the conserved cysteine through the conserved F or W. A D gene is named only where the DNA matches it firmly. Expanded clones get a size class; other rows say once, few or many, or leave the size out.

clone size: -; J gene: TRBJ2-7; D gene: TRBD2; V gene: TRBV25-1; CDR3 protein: CASSEYGSGGAGEQYF; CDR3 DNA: TGTGCCAGCAGTGAATACGGCAGCGGGGGGGCCGGAGAGCAGTACTTC
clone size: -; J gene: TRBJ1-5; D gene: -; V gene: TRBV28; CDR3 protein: CASSLTGPNQPQHF; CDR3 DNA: TGTGCCAGCAGTTTAACAGGGCCCAATCAGCCCCAGCATTTT
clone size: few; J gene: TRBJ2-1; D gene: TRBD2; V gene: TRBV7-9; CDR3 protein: CASSPVAGNEQFF; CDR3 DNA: TGTGCCAGCAGCCCTGTAGCGGGCAATGAGCAGTTCTTC
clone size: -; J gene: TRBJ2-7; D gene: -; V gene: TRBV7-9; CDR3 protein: CASSLGWEREQYF; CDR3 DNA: TGTGCCAGCAGCTTAGGGTGGGAGCGGGAGCAGTACTTC
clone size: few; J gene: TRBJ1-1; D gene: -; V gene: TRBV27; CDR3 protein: CASSFGGNTEAFF; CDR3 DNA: TGTGCCAGCAGTTTCGGGGGAAACACTGAAGCTTTCTTT
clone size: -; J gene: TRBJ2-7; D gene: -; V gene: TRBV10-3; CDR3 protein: CAISESGTSTYEQYF; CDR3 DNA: TGTGCCATCAGTGAGTCCGGGACATCAACCTACGAGCAGTACTTC
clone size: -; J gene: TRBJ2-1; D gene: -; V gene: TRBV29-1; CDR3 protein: CSVCVGLRYNEQFF; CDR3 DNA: TGCAGCGTCTGCGTCGGCCTCCGGTACAATGAGCAGTTCTTC
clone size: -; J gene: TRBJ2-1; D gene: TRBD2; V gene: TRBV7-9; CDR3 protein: CASKLAGDNEQFF; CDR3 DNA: TGTGCCAGCAAACTAGCGGGGGACAATGAGCAGTTCTTC
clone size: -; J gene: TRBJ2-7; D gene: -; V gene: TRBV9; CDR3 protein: CASSGGGDFYEQYF; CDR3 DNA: TGTGCCAGCAGCGGAGGAGGAGACTTCTACGAGCAGTACTTC
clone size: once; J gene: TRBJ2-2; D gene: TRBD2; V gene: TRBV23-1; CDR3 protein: CASSHRERGGELFF; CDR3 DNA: TGCGCCAGCAGTCATCGAGAGCGGGGCGGGGAGCTGTTTTTT
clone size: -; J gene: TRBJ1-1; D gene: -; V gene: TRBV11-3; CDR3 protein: CASSLAGNTEAFF; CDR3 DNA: TGTGCCAGCAGCTTAGCGGGGAACACTGAAGCTTTCTTT
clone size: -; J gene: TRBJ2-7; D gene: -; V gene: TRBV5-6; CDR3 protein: CASSLDRVSSYEQYF; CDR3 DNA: TGTGCCAGCAGCTTGGATCGGGTTTCCAGCTACGAGCAGTACTTC
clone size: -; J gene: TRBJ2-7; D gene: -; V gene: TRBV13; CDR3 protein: CASSLVGGEGDYEQYF; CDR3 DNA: TGTGCCAGCAGCTTAGTCGGTGGCGAAGGGGACTACGAGCAGTACTTC
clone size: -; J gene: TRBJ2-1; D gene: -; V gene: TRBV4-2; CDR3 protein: CASRHTLGFPYNEQFF; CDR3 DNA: TGTGCCAGCAGGCACACCCTCGGCTTCCCGTACAATGAGCAGTTCTTC
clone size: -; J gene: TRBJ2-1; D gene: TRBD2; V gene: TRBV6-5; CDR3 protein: CASTQSGGSYNEQFF; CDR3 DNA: TGTGCCAGCACCCAAAGCGGGGGCTCCTACAATGAGCAGTTCTTC
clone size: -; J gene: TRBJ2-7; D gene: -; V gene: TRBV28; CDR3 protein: CASSSSSYEQYF; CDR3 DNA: TGTGCCAGCAGTTCCTCGTCGTACGAGCAGTACTTC
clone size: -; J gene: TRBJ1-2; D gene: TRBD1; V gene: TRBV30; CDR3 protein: CAWNPPGQGYGYTF; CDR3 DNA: TGTGCCTGGAACCCGCCGGGACAGGGCTATGGCTACACCTTC
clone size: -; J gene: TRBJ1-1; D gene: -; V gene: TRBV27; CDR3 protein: CASGIGVTEAFF; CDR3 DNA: TGTGCCAGCGGGATCGGGGTCACTGAAGCTTTCTTT
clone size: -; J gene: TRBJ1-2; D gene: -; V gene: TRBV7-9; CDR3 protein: CASSLLSQVTYTF; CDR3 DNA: TGTGCCAGCAGCTTATTAAGTCAGGTGACCTACACCTTC
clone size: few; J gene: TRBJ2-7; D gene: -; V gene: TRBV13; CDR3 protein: CASSFQGKGEQYF; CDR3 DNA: TGTGCCAGCAGCTTTCAGGGGAAGGGCGAGCAGTACTTC
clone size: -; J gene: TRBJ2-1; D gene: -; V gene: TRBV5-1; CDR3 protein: CASSLGSNSWFF; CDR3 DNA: TGCGCCAGCAGCTTAGGCAGCAATTCGTGGTTCTTC
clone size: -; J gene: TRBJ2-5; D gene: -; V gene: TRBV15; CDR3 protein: CATSRDLAGGKETQYF; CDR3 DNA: TGTGCCACCAGCAGAGATCTTGCAGGCGGAAAAGAGACCCAGTACTTC
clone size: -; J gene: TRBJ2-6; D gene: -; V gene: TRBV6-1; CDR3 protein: CASSPGGSGANVLTF; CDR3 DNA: TGTGCCAGCAGTCCCGGCGGGTCCGGGGCCAACGTCCTGACTTTC
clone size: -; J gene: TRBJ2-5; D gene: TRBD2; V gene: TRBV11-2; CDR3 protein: CASSPGLALGETQYF; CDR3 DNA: TGTGCCAGCAGCCCGGGACTAGCGTTAGGAGAGACCCAGTACTTC
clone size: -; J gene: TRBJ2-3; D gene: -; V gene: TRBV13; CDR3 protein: CASSPERTSTDTQYF; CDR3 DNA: TGTGCCAGCAGCCCCGAGAGAACCAGCACAGATACGCAGTATTTT
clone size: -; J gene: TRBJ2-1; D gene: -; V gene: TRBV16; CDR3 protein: CASSQSWDEQFF; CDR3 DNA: TGTGCCAGCAGCCAATCGTGGGATGAGCAGTTCTTC
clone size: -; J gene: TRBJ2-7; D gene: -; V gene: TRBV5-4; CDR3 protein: CASSWGTEIYEQYF; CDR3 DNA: TGTGCCAGCAGCTGGGGGACGGAAATCTACGAGCAGTACTTC
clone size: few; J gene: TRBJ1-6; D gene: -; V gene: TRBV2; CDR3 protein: CASSTGRSSYNSPLHF; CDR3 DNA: TGTGCCAGCTCCACGGGACGGAGCTCCTATAATTCACCCCTCCACTTT
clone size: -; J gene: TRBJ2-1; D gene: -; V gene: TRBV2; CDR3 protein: CASTWSDVEQFF; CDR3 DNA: TGTGCCAGCACTTGGTCGGATGTTGAGCAGTTCTTC
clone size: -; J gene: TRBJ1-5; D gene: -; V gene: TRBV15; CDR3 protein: CATSRDRGGLNQPQHF; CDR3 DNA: TGTGCCACCAGCAGAGATCGTGGGGGCCTCAATCAGCCCCAGCATTTT
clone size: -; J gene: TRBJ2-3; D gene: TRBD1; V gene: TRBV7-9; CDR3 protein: CASSSTGTGGDNTQYF; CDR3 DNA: TGTGCCAGCAGCTCCACCGGGACAGGGGGCGATAATACGCAGTATTTT
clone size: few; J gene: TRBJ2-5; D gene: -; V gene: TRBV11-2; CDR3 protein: CASSLPGEETQYF; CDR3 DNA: TGTGCCAGCAGCTTACCGGGGGAAGAGACCCAGTACTTC